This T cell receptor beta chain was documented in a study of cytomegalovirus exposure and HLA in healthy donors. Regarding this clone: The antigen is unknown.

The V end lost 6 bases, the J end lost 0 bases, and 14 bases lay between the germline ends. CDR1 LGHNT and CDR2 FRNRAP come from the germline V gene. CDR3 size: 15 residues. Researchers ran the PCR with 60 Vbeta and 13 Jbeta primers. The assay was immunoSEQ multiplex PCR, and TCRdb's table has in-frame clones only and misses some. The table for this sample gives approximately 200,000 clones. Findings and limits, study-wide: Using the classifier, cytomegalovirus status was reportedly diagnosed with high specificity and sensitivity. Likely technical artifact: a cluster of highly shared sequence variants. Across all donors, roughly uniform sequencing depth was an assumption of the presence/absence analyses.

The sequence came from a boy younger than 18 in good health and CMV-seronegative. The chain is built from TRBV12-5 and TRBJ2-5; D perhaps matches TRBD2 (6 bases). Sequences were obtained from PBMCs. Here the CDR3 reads CASGPGTSYQETQYF. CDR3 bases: TGTGCTAGTGGCCCCGGGACTTCGTACCAAGAGACCCAGTACTTC.